A selection of T cell receptor beta chains follows, all from one sample in a study of blood T cells in healthy people across ages. TCRdb called the 5' RACE reads again in MiXCR, with one record for every CDR3 protein. In the table there are about 730,000 distinct CDR3 sequences, approximately 43% of which are singletons. Sample: blood. The receptors come from a woman in her sixties in good health. CDR3s include the opening cysteine and the closing phenylalanine or tryptophan. The D gene is left open where the match is weak. The size entry is marked missing in some rows and otherwise reads once, few, many or a size class.

TRBV29-1,NA,NA,TRBJ2-4,CSVAEDGSNIQYF,TGCAGCGTTGCTGAGGACGGATCCAACATTCAGTACTTC
TRBV4-3,TRBD2,NA,TRBJ2-7,CASSRDALAGGGSLEQYF,TGCGCCAGCAGCCGAGACGCACTAGCGGGAGGAGGTTCTCTCGAGCAGTACTTC
TRBV13,TRBD2,few,TRBJ2-3,CASSPTSGRVSTQYF,TGTGCCAGCAGCCCGACTAGCGGGAGGGTAAGCACGCAGTATTTT
TRBV20-1,TRBD2,few,TRBJ2-3,CSASGGVSDTQYF,TGCAGTGCTAGCGGGGGGGTATCAGATACGCAGTATTTT
TRBV7-8,TRBD1,NA,TRBJ2-1,CASSLDRLGYNEQFF,TGTGCCAGCAGCTTGGACAGGTTAGGTTACAATGAGCAGTTCTTC
TRBV20-1,NA,many,TRBJ1-1,CSARDPRTNTEAFF,TGCAGTGCTAGAGATCCGCGGACCAACACTGAAGCTTTCTTT
TRBV5-1,TRBD1,few,TRBJ1-4,CASSLAGKQGVPEKLFF,TGCGCCAGCAGCTTGGCGGGAAAACAGGGGGTACCTGAAAAACTGTTTTTT
TRBV29-1,TRBD1,NA,TRBJ2-5,CSVEDGQADYFQYF,TGCAGCGTTGAAGATGGACAGGCCGACTATTTTCAGTACTTC
TRBV29-1,NA,NA,TRBJ1-4,CSAQEGEKLFF,TGCAGCGCCCAAGAGGGTGAAAAACTGTTTTTT
TRBV7-9,NA,NA,TRBJ1-1,CASSLVGGKTEAFF,TGTGCCAGCAGCTTAGTTGGGGGCAAGACTGAAGCTTTCTTT
TRBV7-2,TRBD1,many,TRBJ1-2,CASSFGQANYGYTF,TGTGCCAGCAGCTTTGGACAGGCTAACTATGGCTACACCTTC
TRBV6-6,NA,NA,TRBJ1-3,CASTSQSSGNTIYF,TGTGCCAGCACCTCCCAGAGCTCTGGAAACACCATATATTTT
TRBV29-1,TRBD2,NA,TRBJ2-5,CSVGIAGGPEQYF,TGCAGCGTTGGTATAGCGGGAGGCCCTGAGCAGTACTTC
TRBV7-9,TRBD1,NA,TRBJ2-7,CASPQGTEDTQYF,TGTGCCAGTCCCCAGGGGACAGAAGACACCCAGTACTTC
TRBV28,NA,NA,TRBJ2-5,CASSLGGLRGEQYF,TGTGCCAGCAGTTTGGGGGGGCTCAGGGGTGAGCAGTACTTC
TRBV4-3,TRBD1,NA,TRBJ1-1,CASSQYRTGGEDTEAFF,TGCGCCAGCAGCCAGTATCGGACAGGGGGGGAGGACACTGAAGCTTTCTTT
TRBV6-2/TRBV6-3,NA,few,TRBJ2-6,CASSRFSGANVLTF,TGTGCCAGCAGCCGTTTCTCTGGGGCCAACGTCCTGACTTTC
TRBV7-6,TRBD2,NA,TRBJ2-3,CASSLASGGRLKVDTQYF,TGTGCCAGCAGCTTAGCCAGCGGGGGCCGCTTAAAGGTTGATACGCAGTATTTT
TRBV28,NA,few,TRBJ2-3,CAGNYRTDTQYF,TGTGCCGGCAATTACAGAACAGATACGCAGTATTTT
TRBV6-5,TRBD2,NA,TRBJ2-3,CASSYSTSGGSRTDTQYF,TGTGCCAGCAGTTACTCTACTAGCGGGGGCTCCCGCACAGATACGCAGTATTTT
TRBV7-3,TRBD2,once,TRBJ2-3,CASSLTSVVPDTQYF,TGTGCCAGCAGCTTGACTAGCGTGGTTCCAGATACGCAGTATTTT
TRBV9,NA,few,TRBJ1-4,CASSSGTGREGEKLFF,TGTGCCAGCAGCTCCGGTACGGGCAGGGAAGGCGAAAAACTGTTTTTT
TRBV12-3/TRBV12-4,NA,NA,TRBJ2-5,CASSRPDSQETQYF,TGTGCCAGCAGCCGTCCGGACAGCCAAGAGACCCAGTACTTC
TRBV10-3,NA,many,TRBJ2-5,CAISETPGRQVGGPTQYF,TGTGCCATCAGTGAAACCCCGGGACGGCAAGTTGGTGGTCCTACCCAGTACTTC
TRBV20-1,NA,NA,TRBJ1-2,CSAREDTINYGYTF,TGCAGTGCTAGGGAGGACACCATTAACTATGGCTACACCTTC
TRBV20-1,TRBD2,few,TRBJ2-7,CSAPIAGVAHEQYF,TGCAGTGCTCCTATAGCGGGAGTAGCCCACGAGCAGTACTTC
TRBV14,NA,NA,TRBJ2-1,CASSRTILFQETQFF,TGTGCCAGCAGCCGGACTATCTTGTTTCAAGAGACCCAGTTCTTC
TRBV20-1,NA,few,TRBJ2-5,CSARDAGSAGQETQYF,TGCAGTGCTAGAGATGCTGGTAGTGCGGGACAAGAGACCCAGTACTTC